This is a list of T cell receptor beta chains from one sample in a study of monozygotic twins with inflammatory bowel disease. TCRdb reprocessed the 5' RACE reads and stores each CDR3 protein as one record, lacking DNA. This listing includes approximately 400,000 distinct CDR3 sequences. Sequencing used blood. The source is a human donor with ulcerative colitis or Crohn's disease, or a healthy co-twin of an affected twin (not recorded which). CDR3s include the opening cysteine and the closing phenylalanine or tryptophan. Fields, in order: V gene, J gene, CDR3 protein.

TRBV11-2	TRBJ1-1	CASSLGAGGSTEAFF
TRBV7-3	TRBJ2-3	CASSPEGRGTDTQYF
TRBV9	TRBJ1-2	CASSLRTVGEHTF
TRBV5-6	TRBJ2-5	CASSFASRETQYF
TRBV5-1	TRBJ2-3	CASSISGDTQYF
TRBV18	TRBJ1-1	CASSQVRDTEAFF
TRBV11-2	TRBJ2-3	CASSRQDGGDTQYF
TRBV27	TRBJ1-5	CASSWAGGQPQHF
TRBV18	TRBJ2-5	CASSPNQETQYF
TRBV29-1	TRBJ2-7	CSGLDGRGYEQYF
TRBV7-9	TRBJ2-5	CASSLEASGEETQYF
TRBV28	TRBJ2-7	CASSLAGERSLKQFF
TRBV11-2	TRBJ1-5	CASSLEGNGNQPQHF
TRBV7-2	TRBJ2-7	CASSLQPGVSSYEQYF
TRBV18	TRBJ1-6	CASSPQGHPYNSPLHF
TRBV3-1	TRBJ2-7	CASSPAGELSYEQYF
TRBV2	TRBJ2-3	CASSRRTGGGDTQYF
TRBV29-1	TRBJ2-7	CSVREGTYEQYF
TRBV12-3/TRBV12-4	TRBJ2-1	CASTLGGRSDEQFF
TRBV20-1	TRBJ2-7	CSAPGTSGRKYEQYF
TRBV6-1	TRBJ1-2	CASSEPRGYYGYTF
TRBV7-9	TRBJ2-1	CASSLVAGVTSYNEQFF
TRBV13	TRBJ2-7	CASSPPRGTYEQYF
TRBV7-9	TRBJ2-1	CASSLAVQGREQFF
TRBV27	TRBJ1-6	CASSLVSLGSGSYNSPLHF
TRBV7-3	TRBJ1-1	CASSRTRNTEAFF
TRBV6-1	TRBJ2-2	CAGDRATGELFF
TRBV3-1	TRBJ2-2	CASSRTAGGGELFF
TRBV5-6	TRBJ2-7	CASSKRPDEQYF
TRBV7-2	TRBJ2-5	CASSPGVLERQETQYF
TRBV3-1	TRBJ1-1	CASSQGGRGNTEAFF
TRBV27	TRBJ2-7	CASSLAGSRHEQYF
TRBV18	TRBJ2-3	CASSPPAGSTDTQYF
TRBV20-1	TRBJ1-1	CSARDSGYTEAFF